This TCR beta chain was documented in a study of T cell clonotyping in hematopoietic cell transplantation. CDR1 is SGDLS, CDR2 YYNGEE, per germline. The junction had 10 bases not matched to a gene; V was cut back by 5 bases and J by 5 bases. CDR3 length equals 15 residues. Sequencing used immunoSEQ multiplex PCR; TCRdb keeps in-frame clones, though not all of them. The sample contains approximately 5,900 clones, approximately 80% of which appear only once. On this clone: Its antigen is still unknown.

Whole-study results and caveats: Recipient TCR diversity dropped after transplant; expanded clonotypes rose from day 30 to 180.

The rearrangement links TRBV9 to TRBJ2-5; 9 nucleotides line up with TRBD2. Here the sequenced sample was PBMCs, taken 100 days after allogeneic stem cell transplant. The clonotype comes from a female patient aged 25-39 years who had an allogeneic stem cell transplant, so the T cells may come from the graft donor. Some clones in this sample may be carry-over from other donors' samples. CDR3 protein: CASRARTSAHETQYF. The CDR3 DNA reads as TGTGCCAGCAGAGCTCGGACTAGCGCCCACGAGACCCAGTACTTC.